The next 21 T cell receptor beta chains were all read from a single sample in a study of cytomegalovirus exposure and HLA in healthy donors. Amplification used 60 Vbeta primers and 13 Jbeta primers. The repertoire was sequenced with immunoSEQ multiplex PCR; TCRdb's copy has only in-frame clones and lacks some. The sample has some 150,000 clones, approximately 80% seen once. Sequencing used PBMCs. These receptors all come from a man aged 50-59 years in good health and CMV-seronegative.

The V and J genes are TRBV27 and TRBJ2-1; D remains ambiguous. The germline V gene has CDR1 MNHEY and CDR2 SMNVEV (reference sequence). The CDR3 has 14 residues. Trimming stripped 3 bases from V and 5 bases from J, with 11 bases between. The CDR3 DNA reads as TGTGCCAGCAGTTTTTACCGTACTCACAATGAGCAGTTCTTC. As protein: CASSFYRTHNEQFF.

The J gene is TRBJ1-5, the V gene TRBV19; the D is unclear. V was pared by 2 bases and J by 0 bases, with 23 bases between. CDR1 and CDR2 (germline): LNHDA, SQIVND (reference sequence). The CDR3 consists of 20 residues. CDR3 nucleotide sequence: TGTGCCAGTAGTATACGAGGTGTCGAACCCCTCCTCGTTAGCAATCAGCCCCAGCATTTT. This codes for CASSIRGVEPLLVSNQPQHF.

This clone was detected only a few times. This chain links TRBV7-3 with TRBJ2-5; D remains ambiguous. V was trimmed by 5 bases and J by 4 bases, leaving 11 bases between them. The CDR3 covers 13 residues. The germline gives CDR1 SGHTA, CDR2 FQGTGA. In DNA, the CDR3 is TGTGCCAGCAGCCCCATGACTGGAGAGACCCAGTACTTC. Protein product: CASSPMTGETQYF.

The chain links TRBV9 to TRBJ2-1, with 10 bases identical to TRBD2. CDR3 length: 18 amino acids. Germline CDR1 SGDLS, CDR2 YYNGEE. Trimming at V came to 2 bases and at J to 7 bases, leaving 15 bases not matched to a gene. CDR3 DNA sequence: TGTGCCAGCAGCGTTGCAAGGGGTTCTAGCGGGAGAGGGAATGAGCAGTTCTTC. This gives the protein CASSVARGSSGRGNEQFF.

Details on this clone: The junction does not match germline at one end; this may be a read error. The V gene is TRBV6-1, the J gene TRBJ1-5, with TRBD1 matching 9 bases. The germline gives CDR1 MNHNS, CDR2 SASEGT. This CDR3 is built from 15 residues. The CDR3 region is CASSTGTGRNQPQHF. In DNA form, the CDR3 reads TGCGCCAGCAGTACCGGGACAGGGCGCAATCAGCCCCAGCATTTT.

In nucleotides, the CDR3 is TGTGCCAGCAGTCTTGGGGACAGGCAGCCCCAGCATTTT. Amino acid sequence: CASSLGDRQPQHF. The V call is TRBV6-5, the J call TRBJ1-5; TRBD1 agrees at 8 bases. The V and J ends lost 5 bases and 7 bases, in that order; junction bases with no gene match: 4. Germline CDR1 is MNHEY and CDR2 is SVGAGI. This CDR3 spans 13 amino acids.

The chain uses TRBV6-5 and TRBJ2-5, with D perhaps matching TRBD1 (6 bases). The CDR3 spans 13 residues. Trimming stripped 8 bases from V and 2 bases from J, with 12 bases between. Germline V CDR1 and CDR2: MNHEY, SVGAGI. CDR3 sequence: CASRQDTQETQYF. CDR3 bases: TGTGCCAGCCGACAGGACACTCAAGAGACCCAGTACTTC.

This clone was picked up a small number of times. V gene TRBV29-1 combines with J gene TRBJ2-7; 8 bases align to TRBD1. The CDR3 runs 13 residues. Germline V CDR1 and CDR2: SQVTM, ANQGSEA. V trimming: 7 bases; J trimming: 3 bases; junction bases outside the gene matches: 8. The CDR3 nucleotides are TGCAGCGCGGGGCAGGGGGCCAGCTACGAGCAGTACTTC. It yields the protein CSAGQGASYEQYF.

The genes are TRBV6-1 and TRBJ2-2, with D maybe TRBD1 (5 bases). Germline loops: CDR1 MNHNS, CDR2 SASEGT. Trimming removed 1 base at V and 3 bases at J, with 9 bases between. This CDR3 has 15 residues. The CDR3 DNA reads as TGTGCCAGCAGTGAAGGCCCCAGGGACACCGGGGAGCTGTTTTTT. Translated, it gives CASSEGPRDTGELFF.

The rearrangement joins TRBV5-8 to TRBJ1-5; 9 nucleotides agree with TRBD1. The CDR3 runs 13 residues. Germline CDR1 reads SGHTS; CDR2 reads YDEGEE. The V segment lost 4 bases and the J segment 6 bases; nucleotides outside the gene matches: 2. DNA of the CDR3: TGTGCCAGCAGCACAGGGGGCGGTCAGCCCCAGCATTTT. Its translation: CASSTGGGQPQHF.

The rearrangement joins TRBV28 to TRBJ1-1; possible D gene TRBD1, 6 bases. CDR1 is MDHEN and CDR2 is SYDVKM in the germline V gene. The V end lost 7 bases, the J end lost 0 bases, and 15 bases lay between the germline ends. The CDR3 loop spans 15 amino acids. The CDR3 reads CASTQQGYMNTEAFF. In DNA form, the CDR3 reads TGTGCCAGCACGCAACAGGGTTACATGAACACTGAAGCTTTCTTT.

The chain joins TRBV4-1 to TRBJ1-1; 7 nucleotides match TRBD1. V trimming: 0 bases; J trimming: 1 base; junction bases outside the gene matches: 2. This CDR3 is 15 amino acids long. Per germline, CDR1 MGHRA and CDR2 YSYEKL. DNA of the CDR3: TGCGCCAGCAGCCAAGATCGGGACAGGAACACTGAAGCTTTCTTT. Amino acid sequence: CASSQDRDRNTEAFF.

This rearrangement joins TRBV6-1 to TRBJ1-2; maybe TRBD1 (6 bases). With 5 bases removed from V and 6 bases from J, the gap between germline ends came to 16 bases. Germline CDR1 MNHNS, CDR2 SASEGT. CDR3 size: 14 residues. The CDR3 bases are TGTGCCAGCAGTCGACAGGCAGCTACGGATGGCTACACCTTC. Protein: CASSRQAATDGYTF.

The rearrangement uses TRBV25-1 and TRBJ1-1; 9 bases line up with TRBD1. The CDR3 loop spans 13 amino acids. The germline gives CDR1 MGHDK, CDR2 SYGVNS. V shed 6 bases, J shed 5 bases, and the junction held 4 bases outside the gene matches. The CDR3: CASRQGARTEAFF. CDR3 nucleotide sequence: TGTGCCAGCAGACAGGGGGCACGGACTGAAGCTTTCTTT.

The chain recombines TRBV2 with TRBJ2-5, with 10 bases that match TRBD2. This CDR3 is 16 amino acids long. J gave up 1 base and V 4 bases, and 6 bases lay outside the gene matches. Germline CDR1 and CDR2: SNHLY and FYNNEI. In nucleotides, the CDR3 is TGTGCCAGCAGTGGGGTAGCGGGAGGAACCCAAGAGACCCAGTACTTC. This encodes CASSGVAGGTQETQYF.

The chain is built from TRBV30 and TRBJ1-5; perhaps TRBD1 as D (6 bases). From germline, CDR1 is GTSNPN and CDR2 SVGIG (reference sequence). Trimming stripped 4 bases from V and 4 bases from J, with 17 bases between. This CDR3 is built from 15 residues. DNA for the CDR3: TGTGCCTGGACCCCTCAGGGAGGGGGAAATCAGCCCCAGCATTTT. Its protein product is CAWTPQGGGNQPQHF.

The chain employs TRBV7-7 and TRBJ1-2; D is perhaps TRBD1 (6 bases). V lost 4 bases and J 3 bases, leaving 15 bases between the germline ends. The length of the CDR3 is 15 residues. Looked up from germline, CDR1 is SSHAT and CDR2 is FNYEAQ (reference sequence). As DNA, the CDR3 is TGTGCCAGCAGCTCTAACACAGGGACGGACTATGGCTACACCTTC. Translating it yields CASSSNTGTDYGYTF.

This chain uses TRBV6-1 with TRBJ2-3; 7 bases are a match to TRBD2. The CDR3 totals 15 residues. V shed 6 bases, J shed 2 bases, and the junction held 8 bases outside the gene matches. The germline V gene has CDR1 MNHNS and CDR2 SASEGT. The CDR3: CASSAAGAVTDTQYF. The CDR3 DNA sequence: TGTGCCAGCAGCGCCGCGGGAGCAGTCACAGATACGCAGTATTTT.

V and J are TRBV18 and TRBJ2-2; tentatively, D is TRBD1 (5 bases). CDR1 is KGHSH, CDR2 LQKENI, per germline. This CDR3 has 14 residues. V shed 1 base and J shed 7 bases, with 10 bases lying between them. The chain's CDR3 is CASSPLRDHGELFF. The CDR3 nucleotides read TGTGCCAGCTCACCACTCAGGGATCACGGGGAGCTGTTTTTT.

This rearrangement joins TRBV12-5 to TRBJ1-2, with D hard to call. Germline values: CDR1 LGHNT, CDR2 FRNRAP. Trimming cost V 2 bases and J 2 bases, with 12 bases left between them. The CDR3 runs 15 residues. This chain's CDR3 is CASGLIARMNYGYTF. Here the CDR3 DNA reads TGTGCTAGTGGTTTGATTGCCAGGATGAACTATGGCTACACCTTC.

The V and J genes are TRBV2 and TRBJ1-3, with 11 bases that match TRBD1. Germline V CDR1 and CDR2: SNHLY, FYNNEI. V dropped 8 bases and J dropped 2; count of bases not matched to a gene: 2. The CDR3 runs to 14 residues. The CDR3, as DNA: TGTGCCAGCGGGACAGGGGGAGCTGGAAACACCATATATTTT. This sequence encodes CASGTGGAGNTIYF.